This T cell receptor beta chain originates from a study of a mutant IDH1 vaccine in newly diagnosed glioma. Across the whole study: Sex among treated patients split about 60% male, about 40% female; mean age was approximately 40 years. Antecedent treatment encompassed radiotherapy, temozolomide, or their combination; the majority received both.

This table comes from immunoSEQ multiplex PCR, and its TCRdb copy is limited to in-frame clones, with some not included. The repertoire includes 70,000 to 95,000 clones, around 85% of them detected once, and over 0.7% sits in the top ten. A note on this clone: The target antigen is unknown.

CDR3 length: 15 amino acids. Germline trimming cut 2 bases from V and 3 bases from J; bases unmatched to any gene: 4. CDR1 and CDR2 (germline): SGHDT, YYEEEE. As to time point: week 23, last vaccination. The study gave 300 ug of mutant IDH1 20-mer peptide per vaccine dose, with topical imiquimod. This TCR came from a woman between 45 and 65 years old with glioma. This sample comprised PBMCs, obtained from a glioma patient whose treatment included an IDH1 peptide vaccine. The chain combines TRBV5-6 with TRBJ2-5; 10 nucleotides line up with TRBD1. The CDR3 sequence is CASSFAGTGEETQYF. Here the CDR3 DNA reads TGTGCCAGCAGCTTCGCCGGGACAGGGGAAGAGACCCAGTACTTC.